The 21 T cell receptor beta chains given below trace back to one sample, sequenced in a study of CD8+CD57+ T cells in acquired aplastic anemia. Genomic DNA, the template, was used for profiling of the TCR beta VDJ and CDR3. Each CDR3 protein is one row after TCRdb ran MiXCR on the reads. Altogether hundreds of thousands of distinct CDR3 sequences are present, approximately 33% being singletons, with the ten largest covering roughly 0.89%. In patients chosen for sequencing, flow cytometry had shown CD8+CD57+ cell expansion. Sequencing used sorted CD4+, CD8+, or CD8+CD57+ T cells (not recorded which) from PBMCs. These receptors were obtained from a human donor with aplastic anemia.

In this sample, this clonotype turned up a few times. V gene TRBV6-1 combines with J gene TRBJ1-1; 7 positions agree with TRBD1. CDR3 length equals 15 residues. The germline V gene has CDR1 MNHNS and CDR2 SASEGT. Unmatched junction bases numbered 4, after V lost 2 bases and J lost 1 base. The CDR3 here is CASSERDSANTEAFF. DNA of the CDR3: TGTGCCAGCAGTGAACGGGACAGCGCGAACACTGAAGCTTTCTTT.

This clonotype was seen repeatedly, ten times or more. This chain joins TRBV2 and TRBJ1-6; D remains ambiguous. The CDR3 is 15 amino acids. V lost 5 bases and J lost 0, with 8 bases in between. CDR1 is SNHLY and CDR2 is FYNNEI in the germline V gene. The CDR3 spells CASSRESSYNSPLHF. The CDR3 coding sequence is TGTGCCAGCAGTCGGGAGAGCTCCTATAATTCACCCCTCCACTTT.

The chain recombines TRBV9 with TRBJ2-5, with TRBD1 as a possible D gene (6 bases). Trimming took off 2 bases at V and 4 bases at J, with 18 bases between the two ends. The CDR3 extends over 16 amino acids. Per the germline V gene, CDR1 is SGDLS and CDR2 is YYNGEE. The CDR3 DNA follows: TGTGCCAGCAGCGTTACGATCGGAACAGGGCGAGAGACCCAGTACTTC. It translates to CASSVTIGTGRETQYF.

This clonotype appeared many times. In DNA, the CDR3 is TGCAGTGCTATAGGTGGAGGGCCGTTCGACGAGCAGTACTTC. Translated: CSAIGGGPFDEQYF. V gene TRBV20-1 combines with J gene TRBJ2-7; D might be TRBD2 (6 bases). CDR1 is DFQATT, CDR2 SNEGSKA, per germline (reference sequence). Trimming cost V 4 bases and J 5 bases, with 18 bases left between them. The length of the CDR3 is 14 residues.

This clonotype was observed a few times. V gene TRBV25-1 combines with J gene TRBJ2-3, with 10 positions matching TRBD1. The CDR3 has 14 residues. Per germline, CDR1 MGHDK and CDR2 SYGVNS. Germline trimming cut 6 bases from V and 6 bases from J; bases unmatched to any gene: 6. The DNA of the CDR3 is TGTGCCAGCAGCCGACAGGGGGCCCCCGATACGCAGTATTTT. The encoded protein is CASSRQGAPDTQYF.

This clonotype was observed at least ten times. The chain joins TRBV7-8 to TRBJ1-5, with TRBD1 identical over 7 bases. The V and J ends lost 0 bases and 5 bases, in that order; junction bases with no gene match: 13. Per the germline V gene, CDR1 is SGHVS and CDR2 is FQNEAQ. The CDR3 runs to 18 residues. The CDR3 protein is CASSLARREQGLYQPQHF. CDR3 DNA sequence: TGTGCCAGCAGCTTAGCGAGGAGGGAACAGGGGCTATATCAGCCCCAGCATTTT.

This chain joins TRBV30 and TRBJ2-4; D not resolved. V was cut by 5 bases and J by 1 base, with 12 bases left in between. The germline CDR1 and CDR2 sequences are GTSNPN and SVGIG (reference sequence). CDR3 length: 14 residues. The CDR3 here is CAWDRLGAKNIQYF. CDR3 DNA: TGTGCCTGGGACCGTCTGGGGGCCAAAAACATTCAGTACTTC.

This clonotype has ten or more counts. CDR3 sequence: CASSIAGQGNYGYTF. Here the CDR3 DNA reads TGTGCCAGTAGTATAGCGGGGCAGGGCAACTATGGCTACACCTTC. This chain links TRBV19 with TRBJ1-2; a weak D match, TRBD1 (5 bases). CDR1 LNHDA and CDR2 SQIVND come from the germline V gene (reference sequence). This CDR3 has 15 residues. V was clipped by 1 base and J by 2 bases, with 11 bases between them.

This clonotype has ten or more counts. J is TRBJ1-2 and V is TRBV7-9; D perhaps matches TRBD1 (5 bases). Trimming took off 3 bases at V and 7 bases at J, with 15 bases between the two ends. The CDR3 totals 14 residues. Germline-derived CDR1 and CDR2 are SEHNR and FQNEAQ (reference sequence). The CDR3 protein is CASSLQGHQSGYTF. CDR3 DNA: TGTGCCAGCAGCTTGCAGGGTCATCAATCTGGCTACACCTTC.

This clonotype came up once. Lacking the conserved final phenylalanine or tryptophan, this CDR3 likely reflects a read error. The J gene is TRBJ2-7, the V gene TRBV15; no clear D. CDR1 is LNHNV and CDR2 is YYDKDF in the germline V gene (reference sequence). V was cut by 3 bases and J by 7 bases, with 22 bases left in between. The CDR3 totals 16 residues. The chain's CDR3 is CATSSDRALLSKEQYL. The CDR3, as DNA: TGTGCCACCAGCAGCGACCGGGCCCTACTATCCAAAGAGCAGTACCTC.

This clonotype was seen at least ten times. The rearrangement uses TRBV13 and TRBJ2-7, with a possible D match to TRBD2 (5 bases). The CDR3 has 11 residues. The V and J ends lost 6 bases and 7 bases respectively, with 10 bases between them. Germline CDR1 is PRHDT and CDR2 is FYEKMQ (reference sequence). CDR3 region: CASRASGEQYF. The DNA for the CDR3 is TGTGCCAGCAGAGCGTCGGGGGAGCAGTACTTC.

The genes are TRBV2 and TRBJ1-1, with 7 bases lining up with TRBD1. Trimming removed 2 bases from V and 7 bases from J; junction bases left unmatched: 10. The CDR3 totals 15 residues. Germline CDR1 SNHLY, CDR2 FYNNEI. The CDR3 is CASSESTGTVGEAFF. In DNA form, the CDR3 reads TGTGCCAGCAGTGAATCGACAGGGACAGTAGGTGAAGCTTTCTTT.

This clonotype has only a few counts. A read error may be the cause here, since a much bigger clone is one base away. The chain uses TRBV29-1 and TRBJ2-2, with a weak D call TRBD1 (6 bases). This CDR3 comprises 15 residues. Trimming took off 7 bases at V and 0 bases at J, with 15 bases between the two ends. The germline gives CDR1 SQVTM, CDR2 ANQGSEA. The CDR3 is CSASVGDTNTGELFF. The CDR3 coding sequence is TGCAGCGCTTCAGTAGGGGACACGAACACCGGGGAGCTGTTTTTT.

This clonotype was seen repeatedly, ten times or more. This chain joins TRBV24-1 and TRBJ2-5, with no clear D. Between the trimmed V and J ends, which lost 3 bases and 7 bases, there was a span of 14 bases. The CDR3 runs 14 residues. Germline CDR1 reads KGHDR; CDR2 reads SFDVKD. CDR3 in amino acids: CATSDTTASGTQYF. CDR3 coding DNA: TGTGCCACCAGTGATACCACAGCGTCAGGGACCCAGTACTTC.

V usage is TRBV29-1 and J usage is TRBJ2-1; tentatively, D is TRBD2 (5 bases). Germline CDR1 reads SQVTM; CDR2 reads ANQGSEA. This CDR3 is 13 amino acids long. V was trimmed by 5 bases and J by 0 bases, leaving 8 bases between them. CDR3 coding DNA: TGCAGCGTTCTAGGGAGCTCCTACAATGAGCAGTTCTTC. Protein: CSVLGSSYNEQFF.

In this sample, this clonotype turned up many times. The CDR3 DNA reads as TGTGCCAGCAGCCTGGGACTAGCGGGAGCCGAGCAGTACTTC. This encodes CASSLGLAGAEQYF. V is TRBV7-2 and J is TRBJ2-7; 14 bases are shared with TRBD2. The CDR3 totals 14 residues. Trimming at V came to 5 bases and at J to 6 bases, leaving 3 bases not matched to a gene. Germline CDR1 reads SGHTA; CDR2 reads FQGNSA.

V is TRBV6-1 and J is TRBJ2-7; D unresolved. CDR3 size: 13 residues. Between the trimmed V and J ends, which lost 8 bases and 0 bases, there was a span of 11 bases. Germline V lookup: CDR1 MNHNS, CDR2 SASEGT. Written as DNA, the CDR3 is TGTGCCAGCCAAGAGCACCGCTCCTACGAGCAGTACTTC. This translates into CASQEHRSYEQYF.

This clonotype was counted ten times or more. The chain has TRBV19 and TRBJ2-2, with 7 bases lining up with TRBD1. Germline lookup yields CDR1 LNHDA and CDR2 SQIVND (reference sequence). The CDR3 extends over 15 amino acids. The V and J ends lost 5 bases and 5 bases, in that order; junction bases with no gene match: 8. DNA of the CDR3: TGTGCCAGTAGTGACGACAGGGTTAGGACCGGGGAGCTGTTTTTT. This encodes CASSDDRVRTGELFF.

This chain connects TRBV3-1 to TRBJ2-1; D unclear. The CDR3 totals 11 residues. Trimming pared 1 base from V and 9 bases from J, leaving 4 bases between. The V gene's germline CDR1 is LGHDT and CDR2 YNNKEL (reference sequence). The CDR3 region has the DNA TGTGCCAGCAGCCAAGTCGGTGAGCAGTTCTTC. The encoded protein is CASSQVGEQFF.

This clonotype was counted ten times or more. The chain links TRBV7-2 to TRBJ2-3, with 12 nucleotides matching TRBD2. With V trimmed by 5 bases and J by 4 bases, 4 bases remained unmatched. The CDR3 length is 15 residues. Germline CDR1 SGHTA, CDR2 FQGNSA. CDR3 sequence reads: CASSQWTSGADTQYF. The CDR3 region has the DNA TGTGCCAGCAGCCAGTGGACTAGCGGGGCAGATACGCAGTATTTT.

This chain links TRBV25-1 with TRBJ1-6; TRBD1 matches 7 bases. The CDR3 runs 16 residues. Trimming removed 3 bases from V and 7 bases from J; junction bases left unmatched: 9. Germline CDR1 is MGHDK and CDR2 is SYGVNS. CDR3 DNA sequence: TGTGCCAGCAGTGAGGCAGGGGGAAGTGGGAATTCACCCCTCCACTTT. Protein: CASSEAGGSGNSPLHF.